The T cell receptor beta chain under discussion was sequenced for a study of blood T cell repertoires in COVID-19. Study overall: Sources were T cells, B-cell-depleted T cells, or PBMCs; the material itself was cDNA or gDNA.

Only in-frame clones appear in the TCRdb table, and some are missing; sequencing was by immunoSEQ multiplex PCR. The data show over 350,000 clones, approximately 90% seen once. The germline CDR1 and CDR2 sequences are ENHRY and SYGVKD. Unmatched junction bases numbered 4, after V lost 4 bases and J lost 2 bases. This CDR3 has 14 amino acids. Donors were grouped by their self-reported clinical history. The sample taken for sequencing was PBMCs or T cells enriched from blood (not recorded which). This chain uses TRBV10-3 with TRBJ1-1, with 7 nucleotides matching TRBD1. This clonotype was sampled from a woman between 50 and 59 years old who had recovered from COVID-19. The CDR3 coding sequence is TGTGCCATCAGTGTGGGACAGCTAAACACTGAAGCTTTCTTT. It specifies CAISVGQLNTEAFF.